A selection of T cell receptor beta chains follows, all from one sample in a study of OX40 agonist ivuxolimab in advanced cancers. Using immunoSEQ multiplex PCR, the repertoire was profiled, and TCRdb retains in-frame clones only, with some absent. The repertoire holds 50,000 to 65,000 clones, with 85% to 90% as singletons. The sequenced sample was CD4+ or CD8+ T cells sorted from blood, obtained in a trial of the OX40 agonist ivuxolimab. The receptors stem from an adult with an advanced solid tumor such as melanoma, head and neck, liver or kidney cancer. The CDR3 runs from the conserved cysteine through the conserved F or W. The D gene is left open where the match is weak. Rows give clone size only sometimes, using once, few, many, or a class for an expanded clone.

>TRBJ2-6|TRBV18|-|-
TGTGCCAGCTCACCACCAAGCGGTCCTGGGGCCAACGTCCTGACTTTC
CASSPPSGPGANVLTF
>TRBJ2-1|TRBV28|few|-
TGTGCCAGCAGTAAGGGGGGCGCGGGCGGCGAGCAGTTCTTC
CASSKGGAGGEQFF
>TRBJ2-3|TRBV5-1|-|-
TGCGCCAGCAGCAACCTAGTGGCAGATACGCAGTATTTT
CASSNLVADTQYF
>TRBJ1-5|TRBV2|-|TRBD1
TGTGCCAGCACAGGGGGCCCCGCCAATCAGCCCCAGCATTTT
CASTGGPANQPQHF
>TRBJ1-4|TRBV5-1|-|TRBD1
TGCGCCAGCAGACCAGGGGGGCCCGGGGAAAAACTGTTTTTT
CASRPGGPGEKLFF
>TRBJ1-2|TRBV29-1|-|-
TGCAGCGTTCACCCCGCCAGCTACACTAACTATGGCTACACCTTC
CSVHPASYTNYGYTF
>TRBJ1-2|TRBV5-6|-|-
TGTGCCAGCAGCTTGAGGCAGTCCTACACCTTC
CASSLRQSYTF
>TRBJ1-1|TRBV2|-|-
TGTGCCAGCAGCGGAGACAGGAACACTGAAGCTTTCTTT
CASSGDRNTEAFF
>TRBJ2-1|TRBV2|-|-
TGTGCCAGCAGTGTAGCCGGGTCGACGCAGTTCTTC
CASSVAGSTQFF
>TRBJ1-6|TRBV30|-|-
TGTGCCTGGAGTGTTCTAGGGGAAGGCAATTCACCCCTCCACTTT
CAWSVLGEGNSPLHF
>TRBJ1-4|TRBV19|-|-
TGTGCCAGTAGTCCCAGTCGGGTGGAAAAACTGTTTTTT
CASSPSRVEKLFF
>TRBJ1-2|TRBV4-1|-|-
TGCGCCAGCAGCCACTGGAACTATGGCTACACCTTC
CASSHWNYGYTF
>TRBJ2-7|TRBV12-5|-|TRBD2
TGTGCTAGTGCCCTAGAATGGACTAGCGACGAGCAGTACTTC
CASALEWTSDEQYF